This TCR beta chain originates from a study of human T cells and chemical hapten exposure. This clonotype was seen at least ten times. No antigen is known for it. Time point indicated: patch test 3, about 24 weeks after DPC sensitization. The treatment is: therapeutic diphenylcyclopropenone sensitization with weekly scalp DPC. TCRdb called the RACE reads again in MiXCR, with one record for every CDR3 protein. This sample has about 90,000 distinct CDR3 sequences, with 11% found just once. CDR1 DFQATT and CDR2 SNEGSKA come from the germline V gene (reference sequence). V was shortened by 5 bases and J by 6 bases, with 14 bases between the two germline ends. The CDR3 is 13 residues long. Regarding the study as a whole: Sensitization with DPC brought no change to TCRs above 1 in 1000 in frequency. Patch test scores rose with PT1 expanded TCR counts, a positive correlation. Alopecia was present in the donors, so their immune response may differ from healthy people's.

This clonotype was sampled from a young woman with alopecia areata. Some clones in this sample may be carry-over from other donors' samples. The sequencing here drew on whole blood, taken in connection with sensitization to the hapten diphenylcyclopropenone (DPC). The chain employs TRBV20-1 and TRBJ2-1; no clear D gene. The DNA of the CDR3 is TGCAGTGCTTTTGATCTGGCCCCCAATGAGCAGTTCTTC. It specifies CSAFDLAPNEQFF.